This is a list of T cell receptor beta chains from one sample in a study of cytomegalovirus exposure and HLA in healthy donors. Some clones are missing from TCRdb's copy, which holds only in-frame ones; the method was immunoSEQ multiplex PCR. The data contain about 130,000 clones, approximately 90% of them singletons. The sequenced sample was PBMCs. These receptors came from a woman between 25 and 40 years old in good health and CMV-seropositive. The CDR3 runs from the conserved cysteine through the conserved F or W. The D gene is left open where the match is weak.

d_call j_call v_call cdr3_nt cdr3_aa
TRBD1 TRBJ1-1 TRBV2 TGTGCCAGCAGTGAAGCGCTTATTGGACAGGGGGCTATAGTCATTGAAGCTTTCTTT CASSEALIGQGAIVIEAFF
TRBD1 TRBJ2-1 TRBV28 TGTGCCAGCAGGATGGCTGACAGGGGCTTTATGGGTGAGCAGTTCTTC CASRMADRGFMGEQFF
TRBD1 TRBJ2-7 TRBV6-5 TGTGCCAGCACAGACAGGGGCTCCTACGAGCAGTACTTC CASTDRGSYEQYF
TRBD1 TRBJ2-2 TRBV28 TGTGCCAGCAGCCTCCGGGACAGTCTCACCGGGGAGCTGTTTTTT CASSLRDSLTGELFF
- TRBJ1-2 TRBV2 TGTGCCAGCAGGCAGGGTTATGGCTACACCTTC CASRQGYGYTF
TRBD2 TRBJ2-3 TRBV6-1 TGTGCCAGCAGTGCAGCGGTAGCGGGAGGGTCAGCAGATACGCAGTATTTT CASSAAVAGGSADTQYF
- TRBJ2-3 TRBV27 TGTGCCAGCAGTCAGCTAGCAGGAGATACGCAGTATTTT CASSQLAGDTQYF
- TRBJ1-1 TRBV5-6 TGTGCCAGCAGCTTCGGACTCGGGGACACTGAAGCTTTCTTT CASSFGLGDTEAFF
TRBD2 TRBJ2-5 TRBV5-1 TGCGCCAGCAGCCGAATCACTAGCGAACAAGAGACCCAGTACTTC CASSRITSEQETQYF
TRBD2 TRBJ2-1 TRBV5-1 TGCGCCAGCGGGCCCCGACTAGCGGAGAGGCCCTACAATGAGCAGTTCTTC CASGPRLAERPYNEQFF
TRBD1 TRBJ1-2 TRBV29-1 TGCAGCGTGGGGGGACAGGGTGATGGCTACACCTTC CSVGGQGDGYTF
- TRBJ2-3 TRBV5-6 TGTGCCAGCAGCTTGGGAGGTCTAGATACGCAGTATTTT CASSLGGLDTQYF